A single sample gave rise to the 18 T cell receptor beta chains below, sequenced in a study of control samples from healthy donors and cancer patients. Clones were sequenced by immunoSEQ multiplex PCR, and TCRdb holds only the in-frame ones, with some missing. The sample has 60,000 to 75,000 clones, approximately 87% seen once. The sample was blood. The receptors were gathered from a man aged 50-59 years in good health.

This sequence joins TRBV6-5 and TRBJ2-7; 8 bases are shared with TRBD1. The germline CDR1 and CDR2 sequences are MNHEY and SVGAGI. The junction had 8 bases not matched to a gene; V was cut back by 10 bases and J by 0 bases. The CDR3 sequence is 14 residues long. CDR3 sequence reads: CATERGQASYEQYF. Written as DNA, the CDR3 is TGTGCCACCGAGAGGGGACAGGCCTCCTACGAGCAGTACTTC.

This clone has just one count. This sequence joins TRBV5-1 and TRBJ2-2; D is unclear. V lost 2 bases to trimming and J lost 2 bases, with 7 bases between them. The CDR3 totals 14 residues. CDR1 and CDR2 from the germline V gene are SGHRS and YFSETQ. The CDR3, as DNA: TGCGCCAGCAGCTTTACAGACAACACCGGGGAGCTGTTTTTT. Translated, it gives CASSFTDNTGELFF.

The V call is TRBV28, the J call TRBJ1-1; D remains ambiguous. Germline V gene lookup returns CDR1 MDHEN and CDR2 SYDVKM. The CDR3 runs 13 residues. V was cut by 4 bases and J by 4 bases, with 10 bases left in between. The CDR3 region is CASSWFMVTEAFF. Written as DNA, the CDR3 is TGTGCCAGCAGTTGGTTCATGGTCACTGAAGCTTTCTTT.

The V call is TRBV9, the J call TRBJ1-1; TRBD1 is a possible D gene (5 bases). The V gene's germline CDR1 is SGDLS and CDR2 YYNGEE. Trimming stripped 4 bases from V and 2 bases from J, with 21 bases between. The CDR3 totals 17 residues. CDR3 loop: CASSTELGRQRNTEAFF. CDR3 bases: TGTGCCAGCAGCACCGAACTGGGACGTCAGAGAAACACTGAAGCTTTCTTT.

This sequence joins TRBV6-4 and TRBJ2-1; 10 nucleotides align to TRBD1. Germline lookup yields CDR1 MRHNA and CDR2 SNTAGT. There are 16 residues in the CDR3. V was clipped by 2 bases and J by 5 bases; unmatched bases: 6. The CDR3 reads CASSDLGTGDHNEQFF. The CDR3, as DNA: TGTGCCAGCAGTGACCTCGGGACAGGGGATCACAATGAGCAGTTCTTC.

The rearrangement joins TRBV19 to TRBJ2-7, with 11 bases identical to TRBD1. This CDR3 is 15 amino acids long. The germline CDR1 and CDR2 sequences are LNHDA and SQIVND (reference sequence). V lost 1 base to trimming and J lost 6 bases; unmatched junction nucleotides: 5. The CDR3 DNA follows: TGTGCCAGTAGTATAGGAGGACAGGGGGCTGGCGAGCAGTACTTC. This encodes CASSIGGQGAGEQYF. Together with reference TRBV19 and TRBJ2-7, the CDR3 gives the full variable domain: DGGITQSPKYLFRKEGQNVTLSCEQNLNHDAMYWYRQDPGQGLRLIYYSQIVNDFQKGDIAEGYSVSREKKESFPLTVTSAQKNPTAFYLCASSIGGQGAGEQYFGPGTRLTVT.

The chain carries TRBV5-1 and TRBJ2-5; D call uncertain. Trimming left V 4 bases short and J 4 bases short, with 14 bases between. Germline CDR1 SGHRS, CDR2 YFSETQ. CDR3 length equals 14 residues. The CDR3 region has the DNA TGCGCCAGCAGCCAAGGTGGGGTTAGAGAGACCCAGTACTTC. Protein product: CASSQGGVRETQYF.

This clone came up once. The rearrangement uses TRBV5-5 and TRBJ2-6; D remains ambiguous. The germline gives CDR1 SGHKS, CDR2 YYEKEE (reference sequence). Trimming took 1 base from V and 2 from J, leaving 7 bases between them. The CDR3 length is 15 residues. The CDR3 reads CASSLRVTGANVLTF. The CDR3 DNA reads as TGTGCCAGCAGCTTGAGAGTAACTGGGGCCAACGTCCTGACTTTC.

The gene calls are TRBV30 and TRBJ2-3, with D perhaps TRBD2 (7 bases). Deletions cut 3 bases from V and 5 bases from J, with 21 bases between. The CDR3 consists of 16 residues. Germline V gene lookup returns CDR1 GTSNPN and CDR2 SVGIG (reference sequence). The CDR3 loop reads CAWRPTRGGAIDTQYF. Written as DNA, the CDR3 is TGTGCCTGGAGGCCCACAAGGGGGGGGGCCATAGATACGCAGTATTTT.

V and J are TRBV27 and TRBJ1-2; 9 bases are a match to TRBD1. The CDR3 sequence is 14 residues long. V lost 8 bases to trimming and J lost 0 bases; unmatched junction nucleotides: 4. Germline V gene data show CDR1 as MNHEY and CDR2 as SMNVEV (reference sequence). The CDR3 nucleotides read TGTGCCAGCTGGGGGACAGGGCCTAACTATGGCTACACCTTC. This translates into CASWGTGPNYGYTF.

This clone was seen a single time. The chain joins TRBV7-2 to TRBJ2-2; D gene uncertain. Germline loops: CDR1 SGHTA, CDR2 FQGNSA. There are 13 residues in the CDR3. The V and J ends lost 4 bases and 1 base respectively, with 4 bases between them. The CDR3 sequence: CASSSRNTGELFF. For the CDR3, the DNA is TGTGCCAGCAGCTCTCGGAACACCGGGGAGCTGTTTTTT. Filled out from reference TRBV7-2 and TRBJ2-2, the complete variable domain reads GAGVSQSPSNKVTEKGKDVELRCDPISGHTALYWYRQSLGQGLEFLIYFQGNSAPDKSGLPSDRFSAERTGGSVSTLTIQRTQQEDSAVYLCASSSRNTGELFFGEGSRLTVL.

This chain uses TRBV9 with TRBJ1-1; unclear D gene. The V gene lost 1 base and the J gene lost 2 bases, with 9 bases spanning the gap. This CDR3 spans 14 amino acids. Germline V gene data show CDR1 as SGDLS and CDR2 as YYNGEE. This CDR3 reads CASSVQAANTEAFF. As DNA, the CDR3 is TGTGCCAGCAGCGTACAGGCCGCAAACACTGAAGCTTTCTTT.

This clone was counted once. This chain uses TRBV5-4 with TRBJ1-6, with D tentatively TRBD1 (5 bases). The CDR3 contains 15 residues. CDR1 and CDR2 from the germline V gene are SGHNT and YYREEE (reference sequence). Trimming pared 4 bases from V and 7 bases from J, leaving 15 bases between. CDR3 protein: CASSHRDLRNSPLHF. The CDR3 nucleotides are TGTGCCAGCAGCCATCGGGACCTAAGAAATTCACCCCTCCACTTT.

The V call is TRBV7-9, the J call TRBJ1-1; TRBD1 matches at 9 bases. V was pared by 1 base and J by 0 bases, with 3 bases of the junction left unmatched. Germline-derived CDR1 and CDR2 are SEHNR and FQNEAQ (reference sequence). This CDR3 region has 16 residues. CDR3 nucleotide sequence: TGTGCCAGCAGCTTAGGAACAGGGGGCATGAACACTGAAGCTTTCTTT. This codes for CASSLGTGGMNTEAFF.

The chain carries TRBV4-1 and TRBJ1-6; maybe TRBD1 (6 bases). The germline CDR1 and CDR2 sequences are MGHRA and YSYEKL. The CDR3 consists of 15 residues. Trimming stripped 4 bases from V and 9 bases from J, with 16 bases between. CDR3 loop: CASSPQGKESSPLHF. In DNA form, the CDR3 reads TGCGCCAGCAGCCCGCAGGGGAAGGAGAGTTCACCCCTCCACTTT.

The gene calls are TRBV5-1 and TRBJ2-1, with D possibly matching TRBD2 (5 bases). Germline V gene sequence: CDR1 SGHRS, CDR2 YFSETQ. V was clipped by 0 bases and J by 3 bases, with 10 bases between them. The CDR3 has 15 amino acids. The CDR3 here is CASSLVGEGYNEQFF. CDR3 DNA: TGCGCCAGCAGCTTGGTGGGAGAGGGCTACAATGAGCAGTTCTTC.

The V and J genes are TRBV27 and TRBJ2-3; D tentatively fits TRBD1 or TRBD2 (5 bases each). Deletions cut 4 bases from V and 1 base from J, with 18 bases between. This CDR3 region has 17 residues. Germline V CDR1 and CDR2: MNHEY, SMNVEV (reference sequence). Here the CDR3 reads CASSWNPGGIGTDTQYF. The CDR3 nucleotides read TGTGCCAGCAGTTGGAACCCTGGGGGTATTGGCACAGATACGCAGTATTTT.

This clone was detected only a few times. The chain combines TRBV27 with TRBJ2-3; a possible D gene is TRBD2 (5 bases). Germline assignment: CDR1 MNHEY and CDR2 SMNVEV (reference sequence). This CDR3 is 13 amino acids long. Trimming left V 0 bases short and J 8 bases short, with 9 bases between. Here the CDR3 DNA reads TGTGCCAGCAGTTTATCGAAGGACTTTACGCAGTATTTT. Protein sequence: CASSLSKDFTQYF.